This TCR beta chain originates from a study of cytomegalovirus exposure and HLA in healthy donors (dated by TCRdb to about 2017). Study-level background: An earlier analysis of approximately 640 of the donors reported about 250 Gb of sequence data and 117 million unique TCR beta sequences from about 200 million T cells. All discovery cohort repertoires had been generated on a single sequencing platform. To decide whether each TCR beta V gene segment behaved as functional or pseudogenic, an earlier analysis of some 570 of the donors relied on high-throughput TCR beta sequencing. In the later analysis, no new phenotypic data were used to find candidate immune exposures; instead, reliance was placed on TCR beta sequences and their occurrence across donors. On average, around 200,000 unique TCR beta nucleotide sequences were sequenced per donor among 350 to 400 genotyped donors of the cohort, with roughly 18% of those sequences being non-productive. The study aimed to test whether signatures of past pathogen exposure could be identified by cataloging public T cell receptors. Class I and class II HLA loci were covered by the typing at four-digit resolution. A few DR-DQ haplotypes were treated as single units for association and clustering because of strong linkage in the cohort. The study combined high-throughput TCR immunosequencing, statistical association of individual TCRs with disease status, and machine learning to predict cytomegalovirus infection status. In a later genetic analysis, genome-wide SNP genotypes for about 55% of the roughly 670 donors were used, and that subset was treated as a discovery cohort. Typing coverage differed by locus: A, B, C, DRB1 and DQB1 were typed in roughly 620-630 donors, DQA1 in around 500, DPA1 in over 600, and DPB1 in approximately 450. Besides the first cohort of roughly 700 subjects, a separate validation cohort made up of about 120 different subjects was used. Alongside the repertoire data, information on donor age, sex, ethnicity and CMV serostatus was compiled. Among the roughly 370 genotyped donors, around 81% belonged to the genetic ancestry cluster associated with self-reported Caucasian donors. The study used immunosequencing to profile the T cell repertoires of several hundred subjects and linked those repertoires to cytomegalovirus serostatus. An early release covering about 600 HLA-typed donors comprised roughly 300 gigabases of sequencing data and about 90 million unique TCR sequences. To study patterns of TCR occurrence, a later analysis re-analyzed previously published TCR beta repertoires from 600 to 750 donors and added high-resolution HLA genotyping. Overall study results and their limits: Several of the top co-occurrence clusters appeared to be linked to parvovirus B19, influenza, CMV and Epstein-Barr virus, according to a later analysis. According to the authors, the approach could potentially be generalized to other disease states and immunological phenotypes. In a later analysis, TCR association rates were found to vary across HLA loci, with the most associated TCRs seen for DRB1 alleles and the fewest for HLA-C alleles. An earlier analysis of approximately 530 of the donors showed that most TCR beta V segments appeared in productive rearrangements either about 87% or about 30% of the time, which broadly matched IMGT annotations. In a later analysis, HLA-associated TCR beta chains were found to be more clonally expanded and to have lower generation probabilities than equally common non-associated chains. In the study, 150 to 200 TCR beta chains were listed as associated with cytomegalovirus. According to a later genetic analysis, donors in an Asian-associated ancestry cluster had fewer N-insertions in productive TCRs than the approximately 610-donor mean. Because HLA typing was missing for some donors at each locus, association tests included only the typed subset. For the cohort, immune exposure information was limited to CMV serostatus. At a false discovery rate of 0.05, a later analysis linked 15,000 to 20,000 TCR beta sequences to specific HLA alleles. When HLA alleles, especially DR and DQ, strongly co-occurred, attributing TCR associations to individual alleles was difficult. Because counts were too low, some 16 rarely observed V segments, including chromosome 9 orphons, were excluded from the earlier analysis of about 500 of the donors. The cohort was sequenced for TCR beta chains only, and without alpha or paired-chain data the features that could be detected were limited. In vitro tests confirmed that three of the cytomegalovirus-associated TCR beta chains recognize cytomegalovirus antigens. The sequencing pipeline was judged likely to have produced a cluster of highly shared sequence variants as a technical artifact. V-gene and J-gene trimming of TCR beta chains was associated with a missense DCLRE1C variant in a later genetic analysis, and the association was replicated in an independent cohort. In a later analysis, most CMV-associated TCR beta chains were found to appear HLA-restricted, with HLA associations seemingly driven largely by CMV exposure. Across donors, most TCR sequences were observed very rarely, whereas some public TCRs were present in many individuals. Presence/absence analyses assumed roughly uniform sequencing depth across donors, an assumption that may not hold. Cytomegalovirus status was reported to be diagnosed by the classifier with high specificity and sensitivity in both the original and validation cohorts. A further reported finding was that TCR beta sequences accurately predicted the HLA-A and HLA-B alleles for most subjects in the first cohort. Linkage disequilibrium might explain the correlated functional status among segregating V segments, but an unknown experimental factor could not be excluded. The 87-base-pair reads could not distinguish some IMGT-functional V segments, including TRBV6-2 and TRBV6-3, so those segments were excluded.

The cohort comprised fewer than 750 healthy bone marrow donors. All cohort members were sampled while nominally healthy, although unrecorded immune exposures were likely present. The donor was CMV seronegative and was included in the group of several hundred seronegative cohort members. Every donor gave a peripheral blood sample, and the peripheral blood mononuclear cells from that sample were used for TCR beta sequencing. The Qiagen DNeasy Blood Extraction Kit was used to extract genomic DNA from the blood cell samples. According to the germline V gene (reference sequence), CDR1 reads GTSNPN and CDR2 reads SVGIG. Clipping removes 2 bases from V and 6 bases from J, with 8 as the unmatched junction base count. The CDR3 numbers 14 residues from cysteine through phenylalanine. Left in the record is the CDR3 DNA by itself, 42 bases read in frame from the first base. About this clone: No cognate antigen has been identified for it. Base qualities were left out, and no much larger clone turns up one base away.

To prepare the library, the immunoSEQ multiplex PCR assay was applied. The multiplex PCR relied on a mix of 60 forward primers for TCR Vbeta segments and 13 reverse primers for TCR Jbeta segments. Amplification of the CDR3 region of rearranged TCR beta genes was performed with a multiplex PCR assay on genomic DNA. Amplified TCR beta libraries were sequenced as 87-base-pair reads on the Illumina HiSeq System. The original pipeline was this. A later analysis counted 65 million to 90 million unique TCR beta chains across the 550 to 700 repertoires, and around 9.9 million of these chains were shared by at least two donors. To remove PCR and sequencing errors, raw reads were error-corrected and collapsed into unique sequences using a nearest-neighbor algorithm that merged closely related sequences. V, D and J gene segments were assigned by aligning CDR3 sequences to IMGT reference sequences. Each retained sequence needed at least a six-nucleotide match to both a V gene segment and a J gene segment. Rearrangements were classified as productive when the CDR3 lacked stop codons and remained in frame with V and J, and all other rearrangements were classified as non-productive. Following IMGT convention, CDR3 was defined as the stretch from the second conserved V-encoded cysteine to the conserved J-encoded phenylalanine. In an earlier analysis of around 540 of the donors, sequences lacking an unambiguous match to a single V gene segment were excluded. An earlier analysis of 500 to 600 of the donors classified V segments as functional when productive rearrangements were above 56.7% and as segregating when the standard deviation between donors was above 5%. A statistical classification framework was built to diagnose cytomegalovirus status from the catalog of TCR beta chain sequences. In a later analysis, TCR nucleotide sequences were compared against IMGT/GENE-DB human TR gene sequences so that V and J genes could be assigned. A later analysis assigned CDR3 sequences and most-parsimonious VDJ recombination scenarios with the TCRdist pipeline. In a later analysis, every TCR beta chain was defined by the combination of its CDR3 amino acid sequence and its V-gene family, and reads without a unique V-gene family were dropped. In a later analysis, 450 to 600 highly shared, low-generation-probability nucleotide sequences were removed to address suspected cross-contamination and a sequencing artifact. In a later analysis, a clonal expansion index for each public chain was calculated from normalized within-repertoire ranks of inferred template counts. In a later analysis, generation probabilities were computed using a VDJ recombination model fitted to out-of-frame rearrangements, and the results were checked against IGoR. In a later analysis, TCR-TCR, TCR-HLA and TCR-CMV co-occurrence was scored with hypergeometric tests, and a repertoire-size bias correction was applied to TCR pairs. To estimate false discovery rates, a later analysis permuted the HLA or CMV assignments 20 times. In a later analysis, co-occurring TCRs were grouped using DBSCAN, with TCRdist sequence similarity added in when clustering inside HLA-allele-positive subsets. Repertoires with fewer than 30,000 or more than 120,000 public chains were left out of co-occurrence clustering, as were a few repertoires with anomalous nucleotide sharing. The source is immuneACCESS, and TCRdb retained only in-frame sequences with V and J called. Part of the clones is not carried over; for the studies checked, unresolved V genes explain less than half of this, and the remainder is unexplained. Clonal size and the V and J genes are those of that table, whereas D and trimming came from the DNA. The sample profile shows tens of thousands of clones; roughly 80% of them were found once. The biggest ten clones account for roughly 2.2% of the sample.

The receptor was derived from a middle-aged man in good health and CMV-seronegative. The rearranged chain carries TRBV30 and TRBJ2-5, and 8 junctional nucleotides match TRBD1. The sequencing input was PBMCs. The DNA reads as follows: TGTGCCTGGAGTAGGGACAGGTTAAGTAAGACCCAGTACTTC. The translation is CAWSRDRLSKTQYF.